Listed below are T cell receptor beta chains from one sample, sequenced in a study of Ad26.COV2.S vaccination and SARS-CoV-2 variants. Repertoires were generated with immunoSEQ multiplex PCR, while TCRdb's copy carries only in-frame clones and drops some. This sample has more than 150,000 clones, with approximately 90% found just once. The sample consisted of peripheral blood, taken after recovery from COVID-19. Every receptor here comes from a human donor who had recovered from COVID-19. CDR3s include the opening cysteine and the closing phenylalanine or tryptophan. A D gene is named only where the DNA matches it firmly. The size entry is marked missing in some rows and otherwise reads once, few, many or a size class.

d_gene,j_gene,abundance,v_gene,CDR3nt,CDR3aa
.,TRBJ1-6,.,TRBV21-1,TGTGCCAGCAGCAAATCTTGGGTCTCGCCCCTCCACTTT,CASSKSWVSPLHF
.,TRBJ1-1,.,TRBV6-5,TGTGCCAGCAGTCACGGGGGGGAGAACACTGAAGCTTTCTTT,CASSHGGENTEAFF
TRBD1,TRBJ1-6,once,TRBV5-1,TGCGCCAGCAGCTTGGAGGCCTACAGGGGGGATTCACCCCTCCACTTT,CASSLEAYRGDSPLHF
TRBD1,TRBJ2-7,.,TRBV2,TGTGCCAGCAGTACAGGGGAATCCTACGAGCAGTACTTC,CASSTGESYEQYF
TRBD1,TRBJ1-2,.,TRBV6-5,TGTGCCAGCAGCCCCGGGACAGTTTATGGCTACACCTTC,CASSPGTVYGYTF
.,TRBJ2-6,.,TRBV10-3,TGTGCCATCAGTCGAGGGGCAGGGACCACTGGGGCCAACGTCCTGACTTTC,CAISRGAGTTGANVLTF
.,TRBJ2-4,.,TRBV2,TGTGCCAGCAGTGAAGGAGGGAGAAAGTACTTC,CASSEGGRKYF
.,TRBJ1-2,.,TRBV11-2,TGTGCCAGCAGCTTAGCACAGGTCGCGGGGTATGGCTACACCTTC,CASSLAQVAGYGYTF
.,TRBJ2-1,.,TRBV4-1,TGCGCCAGCAGCCAAGATCTAAGTCTAAGGGGAAATGAGCAGTTCTTC,CASSQDLSLRGNEQFF
TRBD2,TRBJ2-5,.,TRBV29-1,TGCAGCGTTGAAAGTTGGGAGCTAGCGGGGGGGCCTCGGGAGGAGACCCAGTACTTC,CSVESWELAGGPREETQYF
.,TRBJ1-5,.,TRBV12-3/TRBV12-4,TGTGCCAGCAGTTCCGGTAGCAATCAGCCCCAGCATTTT,CASSSGSNQPQHF
.,TRBJ1-5,.,TRBV10-1,TGCGCCAGCAGTGAGGGAAATCAGCCCCAGCATTTT,CASSEGNQPQHF
.,TRBJ2-7,.,TRBV7-6,TGTGCCAGCAGCCCGGACTCGGACCTGGTGCAGTACTTC,CASSPDSDLVQYF
.,TRBJ1-2,.,TRBV4-1,TGCGCCAGCAGCCACTCGACAGCCAACTATGGCTACACCTTC,CASSHSTANYGYTF
.,TRBJ2-2,few,TRBV11-3,TGTGCCAGCAGCCTAGACGGACTGGGCACCGGGGAGCTGTTTTTT,CASSLDGLGTGELFF
.,TRBJ1-5,.,TRBV18,TGTGCCAGCTCATCACAGGGTACGGTTGGACAGCCCCAGCATTTT,CASSSQGTVGQPQHF
.,TRBJ1-5,.,TRBV6-5,TGTGCCAGCAGTTATGGGGTTTCTCAGCCCCAGCATTTT,CASSYGVSQPQHF
.,TRBJ2-1,.,TRBV10-1,TGCGCCAGCAGTGAAAAGTCCAGTGGCCTCTACAATGAGCAGTTCTTC,CASSEKSSGLYNEQFF
TRBD1,TRBJ2-7,once,TRBV11-2,TGTGCCAGCAGCTTTAGGGACAGGGTTCCCTACGAGCAGTACTTC,CASSFRDRVPYEQYF
TRBD2,TRBJ2-1,once,TRBV27,TGTGCCAGCAGGATAGCGGGGGGCTCCCCTTACAATGAGCAGTTCTTC,CASRIAGGSPYNEQFF
TRBD1,TRBJ1-2,.,TRBV15,TGTGCCACCAGCTTACCCGGGACAGGGGGCTACACCTTC,CATSLPGTGGYTF
TRBD2,TRBJ2-1,.,TRBV11-2,TGTGCCAGCAGCTCCTATGACAGGGCTAGCGGGGTCTACAATGAGCAGTTCTTC,CASSSYDRASGVYNEQFF
.,TRBJ1-4,.,TRBV7-9,TGTGCCAGCAGCTTCAAATTGGGCACTAATGAAAAACTGTTTTTT,CASSFKLGTNEKLFF
.,TRBJ2-3,.,TRBV2,TGTGCCAGCAGGGCCGGGGACGGAAGCACAGATACGCAGTATTTT,CASRAGDGSTDTQYF
.,TRBJ2-5,.,TRBV2,TGTGCCAGCAGTCCAGGGACACCCCAAGAGACCCAGTACTTC,CASSPGTPQETQYF